This is a list of T cell receptor beta chains from one sample in a study of blood T cell repertoires in COVID-19. Libraries were prepared by immunoSEQ multiplex PCR; TCRdb keeps only in-frame clonotypes and omits some of them. This table holds 180,000 or so clones, roughly four fifths found once. The specimen sequenced was PBMCs or T cells enriched from blood (not recorded which). These receptors all come from a man aged 35-49 years who had recovered from COVID-19. Both conserved end residues are part of each CDR3. D genes are given only for firm matches. Only some rows state a clone size, as once, few, many or a class for expanded clones.

d_gene: NA
j_gene: TRBJ2-5
abundance: NA
v_gene: TRBV6-5
CDR3aa: CASSRGGARGETQYF
CDR3nt: TGTGCCAGCAGCAGAGGGGGGGCGAGAGGAGAGACCCAGTACTTC

d_gene: NA
j_gene: TRBJ2-1
abundance: NA
v_gene: TRBV27
CDR3aa: CASTLRDSLHEQFF
CDR3nt: TGTGCCAGCACCCTCCGGGACTCCTTGCATGAGCAGTTCTTC

d_gene: TRBD1
j_gene: TRBJ2-7
abundance: NA
v_gene: TRBV11-2
CDR3aa: CASSFTWTGGVYEQYF
CDR3nt: TGTGCCAGCAGCTTCACCTGGACAGGGGGCGTCTACGAGCAGTACTTC

d_gene: NA
j_gene: TRBJ2-6
abundance: NA
v_gene: TRBV19
CDR3aa: CASSILVGRGSGANVLTF
CDR3nt: TGTGCCAGTAGTATTCTCGTTGGCAGGGGCTCTGGGGCCAACGTCCTGACTTTC

d_gene: TRBD1
j_gene: TRBJ2-1
abundance: NA
v_gene: TRBV5-6
CDR3aa: CASSLDRGPYNEQFF
CDR3nt: TGTGCCAGCAGTTTGGACAGGGGGCCCTACAATGAGCAGTTCTTC

d_gene: TRBD1
j_gene: TRBJ1-2
abundance: once
v_gene: TRBV5-1
CDR3aa: CASSYTAPGQVNYGYTF
CDR3nt: TGCGCCAGCAGCTATACCGCCCCGGGACAGGTTAACTATGGCTACACCTTC

d_gene: TRBD1
j_gene: TRBJ1-6
abundance: NA
v_gene: TRBV6-6
CDR3aa: CASKEQTGVYSPLHF
CDR3nt: TGTGCCAGCAAAGAACAAACAGGGGTGTATTCACCCCTCCACTTT

d_gene: NA
j_gene: TRBJ1-5
abundance: NA
v_gene: TRBV3-1/TRBV3-2
CDR3aa: CASSQVGVSQPQHF
CDR3nt: TGTGCCAGCAGCCAAGTCGGGGTCAGTCAGCCCCAGCATTTT

d_gene: NA
j_gene: TRBJ1-4
abundance: NA
v_gene: TRBV19
CDR3aa: CASGWVGPGRGEKLFF
CDR3nt: TGTGCCAGTGGATGGGTAGGACCCGGGCGGGGTGAAAAACTGTTTTTT

d_gene: TRBD1
j_gene: TRBJ1-4
abundance: once
v_gene: TRBV4-1
CDR3aa: CASSQETGTNEKLFF
CDR3nt: TGCGCCAGCAGCCAAGAGACAGGGACTAATGAAAAACTGTTTTTT

d_gene: NA
j_gene: TRBJ2-1
abundance: NA
v_gene: TRBV7-9
CDR3aa: CASSPFGRASVYNEQFF
CDR3nt: TGTGCCAGCAGCCCATTTGGTAGGGCTAGCGTGTACAATGAGCAGTTCTTC

d_gene: NA
j_gene: TRBJ1-2
abundance: NA
v_gene: TRBV7-9
CDR3aa: CASSLIPQGAGYGYTF
CDR3nt: TGTGCCAGCAGTTTGATACCCCAGGGTGCTGGGTATGGCTACACCTTC

d_gene: TRBD1
j_gene: TRBJ2-7
abundance: NA
v_gene: TRBV29-1
CDR3aa: CSVTRGTVLYEQYF
CDR3nt: TGCAGCGTTACCCGAGGGACAGTTCTGTACGAGCAGTACTTC

d_gene: TRBD2
j_gene: TRBJ2-7
abundance: NA
v_gene: TRBV5-1
CDR3aa: CASSVTSGGFEQYF
CDR3nt: TGCGCCAGCAGCGTGACTAGCGGGGGGTTCGAGCAGTACTTC

d_gene: NA
j_gene: TRBJ1-2
abundance: NA
v_gene: TRBV5-8
CDR3aa: CASSLASGTNYYGYTF
CDR3nt: TGTGCCAGCAGCTTGGCCTCCGGGACAAACTACTATGGCTACACCTTC

d_gene: TRBD1
j_gene: TRBJ2-1
abundance: NA
v_gene: TRBV28
CDR3aa: CASRPGGQGYNEQFF
CDR3nt: TGTGCCAGCAGACCGGGGGGACAGGGATACAATGAGCAGTTCTTC

d_gene: TRBD2
j_gene: TRBJ2-1
abundance: few
v_gene: TRBV15
CDR3aa: CATSRERGAYNEQFF
CDR3nt: TGTGCCACCAGCAGAGAACGGGGGGCCTACAATGAGCAGTTCTTC

d_gene: TRBD1
j_gene: TRBJ1-4
abundance: once
v_gene: TRBV28
CDR3aa: CASSLRGWTGGEISNEKLFF
CDR3nt: TGTGCCAGCAGTTTGAGGGGATGGACAGGGGGCGAAATATCTAATGAAAAACTGTTTTTT

d_gene: TRBD1
j_gene: TRBJ2-5
abundance: NA
v_gene: TRBV24-1
CDR3aa: CATSSLGQGRAETQYF
CDR3nt: TGTGCCACCAGTTCCCTAGGACAGGGGCGGGCGGAGACCCAGTACTTC

d_gene: TRBD2
j_gene: TRBJ2-5
abundance: NA
v_gene: TRBV24-1
CDR3aa: CATSDRTRVGTQYF
CDR3nt: TGTGCCACCAGTGATCGGACTAGGGTAGGGACCCAGTACTTC

d_gene: NA
j_gene: TRBJ1-1
abundance: few
v_gene: TRBV7-2
CDR3aa: CASSPKIREAFF
CDR3nt: TGTGCCAGCAGCCCTAAAATTAGAGAAGCTTTCTTT

d_gene: NA
j_gene: TRBJ1-2
abundance: few
v_gene: TRBV6-5
CDR3aa: CASSYLDGYTF
CDR3nt: TGTGCCAGCAGTTACTTAGATGGCTACACCTTC

d_gene: NA
j_gene: TRBJ2-2
abundance: NA
v_gene: TRBV29-1
CDR3aa: CSVVTISNTGELFF
CDR3nt: TGCAGCGTTGTAACAATTTCGAACACCGGGGAGCTGTTTTTT

d_gene: NA
j_gene: TRBJ1-6
abundance: NA
v_gene: TRBV15
CDR3aa: CATSRDSYNSPLHF
CDR3nt: TGTGCCACCAGCAGAGACAGTTATAATTCACCCCTCCACTTT

d_gene: NA
j_gene: TRBJ1-2
abundance: NA
v_gene: TRBV4-3
CDR3aa: CASSQEREVYYGYTF
CDR3nt: TGCGCCAGCAGCCAAGAGAGGGAAGTTTACTATGGCTACACCTTC

d_gene: TRBD1
j_gene: TRBJ1-5
abundance: NA
v_gene: TRBV19
CDR3aa: CASSIDRGKNQPQHF
CDR3nt: TGTGCCAGTAGTATCGACAGGGGTAAAAATCAGCCCCAGCATTTT

d_gene: TRBD1
j_gene: TRBJ1-4
abundance: NA
v_gene: TRBV5-4
CDR3aa: CASSLSSGQGTLGGKLFF
CDR3nt: TGTGCCAGCAGCTTGTCATCGGGACAGGGTACCCTGGGTGGAAAACTGTTTTTT

d_gene: TRBD1
j_gene: TRBJ1-4
abundance: NA
v_gene: TRBV6-5
CDR3aa: CASGKTGAPEKLFF
CDR3nt: TGTGCCAGCGGGAAGACAGGGGCCCCGGAAAAACTGTTTTTT

d_gene: NA
j_gene: TRBJ1-1
abundance: NA
v_gene: TRBV11-2
CDR3aa: CASSLPGGEAFF
CDR3nt: TGTGCCAGCAGCCTCCCCGGCGGCGAAGCTTTCTTT